The 12 T cell receptor beta chains below were found in one sample sequenced in a study of blood T cell repertoires in COVID-19. This table comes from immunoSEQ multiplex PCR, and its TCRdb copy is limited to in-frame clones, with some not included. The data hold some 160,000 clones, with over 75% observed a single time. Sequencing was carried out using peripheral blood. The receptors shown here come from a woman in her forties or fifties with acute or convalescent COVID-19.

V gene TRBV27 combines with J gene TRBJ1-5, with 7 positions matching TRBD1. V was pared by 3 bases and J by 1 base, with 3 bases of the junction left unmatched. Germline assignment: CDR1 MNHEY and CDR2 SMNVEV (reference sequence). The CDR3 spans 15 residues. The CDR3 reads CASSFKGASNQPQHF. The CDR3, as DNA: TGTGCCAGCAGTTTCAAGGGGGCGAGCAATCAGCCCCAGCATTTT.

As DNA, the CDR3 is TGTGCCAGTAGTCCCCAGGGGACGGGTCTTTCTGGGGCCAACGTCCTGACTTTC. This encodes CASSPQGTGLSGANVLTF. The V call is TRBV19, the J call TRBJ2-6; D is possibly TRBD1 (6 bases). V lost 5 bases, J lost 1 base, and 18 bases lay in between. The CDR3 has 18 amino acids. From germline, CDR1 is LNHDA and CDR2 SQIVND (reference sequence).

The V and J genes are TRBV4-2 and TRBJ2-4; tentative D call: TRBD2 (5 bases). Germline CDR1 and CDR2: LGHNA and YNFKEQ. Trimming stripped 11 bases from V and 8 bases from J, with 19 bases between. There are 13 residues in the CDR3. The chain's CDR3 is CAGAEAGGDIQYF. CDR3 coding DNA: TGTGCCGGCGCCGAGGCGGGCGGCGACATTCAGTACTTC.

CDR3 residues: CASSPGGTSGDGEQFF. For the CDR3, the DNA is TGCGCCAGCAGCCCTGGGGGGACTAGCGGGGATGGTGAGCAGTTCTTC. The V call is TRBV5-1, the J call TRBJ2-1; 13 positions agree with TRBD2. CDR3 size: 16 residues. With V trimmed by 4 bases and J by 9 bases, 10 bases remained unmatched. Germline assignment: CDR1 SGHRS and CDR2 YFSETQ.

Here the CDR3 DNA reads TGTGCCAGCTCGTGGGGACAGGGCAATGAGCAGTTCTTC. Translation gives CASSWGQGNEQFF. The rearrangement links TRBV9 to TRBJ2-1; 9 nucleotides agree with TRBD1. V lost 7 bases, J lost 6 bases, and 5 bases stayed unmatched. The CDR3 runs 13 residues. Germline values: CDR1 SGDLS, CDR2 YYNGEE.

J is TRBJ2-7 and V is TRBV6-5; 8 nucleotides agree with TRBD1. Germline values: CDR1 MNHEY, CDR2 SVGAGI. V was clipped by 5 bases and J by 3 bases; unmatched bases: 6. The CDR3 extends over 14 amino acids. DNA of the CDR3: TGTGCCAGCAGTAATTCACAGGGGGTCTACGAGCAGTACTTC. Translating it yields CASSNSQGVYEQYF.

This clone is a singleton in its sample. This CDR3 is CASSHLAGVLSQDTQYF. The CDR3 DNA reads as TGTGCCAGCAGCCATTTAGCGGGGGTGCTCAGCCAAGATACGCAGTATTTT. The chain has TRBV3-1 (or the pseudogene TRBV3-2) and TRBJ2-3; 9 nucleotides match TRBD2. CDR3 length: 17 amino acids. With 3 bases clipped from V and 5 bases from J, the junction kept 12 bases outside the gene matches. Germline-derived CDR1 and CDR2 are LGHDT and YNNKEL (reference sequence).

This rearrangement joins TRBV3-1 (or the pseudogene TRBV3-2) to TRBJ1-2, with D possibly TRBD1 on 6 matching bases. V shed 2 bases and J shed 3 bases, with 16 bases lying between them. The CDR3 is 16 residues long. CDR1 is LGHDT and CDR2 is YNNKEL in the germline V gene (reference sequence). CDR3 nucleotides: TGTGCCAGCAGCCAATGGACAGTGAACAGGGACTATGGCTACACCTTC. Amino acids: CASSQWTVNRDYGYTF.

The V and J genes are TRBV7-8 and TRBJ2-5, with 7 bases lining up with TRBD1. The CDR3 is made up of 17 amino acids. V gave up 7 bases and J gave up 4 bases; unmatched junction bases: 18. CDR1 and CDR2 (germline): SGHVS, FQNEAQ. For the CDR3, the DNA is TGTGCCAGCATCAACGATATAGGGACAGTGTCTTCAGAGACCCAGTACTTC. Its protein is CASINDIGTVSSETQYF. Looking up the rest from reference TRBV7-8 and TRBJ2-5 gives the full variable domain: GAGVSQSPRYKVAKRGQDVALRCDPISGHVSLFWYQQALGQGPEFLTYFQNEAQLDKSGLPSDRFFAERPEGSVSTLKIQRTQQEDSAVYLCASINDIGTVSSETQYFGPGTRLLVL.

This clone was seen just once. The chain combines TRBV20-1 with TRBJ2-7; D is unresolved. V gave up 3 bases and J gave up 3 bases, with 9 bases separating them. The CDR3 has 12 residues. Germline values: CDR1 DFQATT, CDR2 SNEGSKA (reference sequence). CDR3 sequence (DNA): TGCAGTGCTAGTATCCCCGGCTACGAGCAGTACTTC. This sequence encodes CSASIPGYEQYF.

J is TRBJ1-2 and V is TRBV6-6, with 8 bases aligning to TRBD1. J lost 4 bases, V lost 4 bases, and 8 bases had no gene match. Germline CDR1 MNHNY, CDR2 SVGAGI (reference sequence). The CDR3 has 15 amino acids. The CDR3 loop reads CASSFSPDRGYGYTF. CDR3 in DNA: TGTGCCAGCAGTTTCTCTCCCGACAGGGGCTATGGCTACACCTTC.

The J gene is TRBJ1-4, the V gene TRBV29-1, with no clear D. Germline V lookup: CDR1 SQVTM, CDR2 ANQGSEA. Trimming removed 6 bases from V and 0 bases from J, with 8 bases in between. This CDR3 contains 13 residues. CDR3 sequence: CSVQFATNEKLFF. The CDR3 coding sequence is TGCAGCGTCCAATTTGCAACTAATGAAAAACTGTTTTTT.